Below are 8 T cell receptor beta chains sequenced from a single sample in a study of T-cell memory formation after mild COVID-19. Each CDR3 protein is one row after TCRdb ran MiXCR on the 5' RACE reads. The sample yields around 130,000 distinct CDR3 sequences, 15% to 20% seen once. The source material was PBMCs or a T cell subset sorted from them (not recorded which). The receptors here all came from a man between 18 and 29 years old who had mild COVID-19 (a few samples of this study predate the infection). Cell type and time point are not known.

This clonotype has just a few counts. The rearrangement links TRBV5-5 to TRBJ1-1; possible D gene TRBD1, 5 bases. V was clipped by 0 bases and J by 4 bases, with 10 bases between them. Germline values: CDR1 SGHKS, CDR2 YYEKEE (reference sequence). The CDR3 runs to 14 residues. CDR3 loop: CASSLEMRGTEAFF. The CDR3 DNA reads TGTGCCAGCAGCTTGGAAATGAGGGGCACTGAAGCTTTCTTT.

This clonotype turned up a few times. The chain uses TRBV28 and TRBJ2-7; 8 bases line up with TRBD2. The CDR3 is 13 amino acids. Unmatched junction bases numbered 4, after V lost 6 bases and J lost 3 bases. The germline CDR1 and CDR2 sequences are MDHEN and SYDVKM. The CDR3 loop reads CASSGGGFYEQYV. DNA for the CDR3: TGTGCCAGCAGCGGCGGGGGGTTCTACGAGCAGTACGTC.

A few counts support this clonotype. The CDR3 coding sequence is TGTGCCAGCAGTTATAGACCCACAGATACGCAGTATTTT. This sequence encodes CASSYRPTDTQYF. The chain carries TRBV6-5 and TRBJ2-3; D is uncertain. V was cut by 3 bases and J by 2 bases, with 6 bases left in between. Germline V lookup: CDR1 MNHEY, CDR2 SVGAGI. The CDR3 loop spans 13 amino acids.

This clonotype was picked up a small number of times. The rearrangement links TRBV15 to TRBJ2-3; 8 bases map to TRBD2. The CDR3 runs 15 residues. The ends lost 6 bases at V and 10 bases at J; junction bases unmatched: 15. The germline gives CDR1 LNHNV, CDR2 YYDKDF (reference sequence). CDR3 region: CATSGRGALWGPQYF. The CDR3 DNA reads as TGTGCCACCAGTGGGCGGGGGGCCCTTTGGGGTCCGCAGTATTTT. The full variable domain, in which reference TRBV15 and TRBJ2-3 provide the parts outside the CDR3, is DAMVIQNPRYQVTQFGKPVTLSCSQTLNHNVMYWYQQKSSQAPKLLFHYYDKDFNNEADTPDNFQSRRPNTSFCFLDIRSPGLGDTAMYLCATSGRGALWGPQYFGPGTRLTVL.

The chain couples TRBV6-6 to TRBJ2-1; 12 nucleotides line up with TRBD2. Trimming cost V 4 bases and J 9 bases; bases outside gene matches: 7. The CDR3 sequence is 15 residues long. Looked up from germline, CDR1 is MNHNY and CDR2 is SVGAGI (reference sequence). The CDR3: CASSSLAGGLGEQFF. The CDR3 bases are TGTGCCAGCAGTTCCCTAGCGGGGGGGCTCGGTGAGCAGTTCTTC.

This clonotype was detected only a few times. The chain couples TRBV20-1 to TRBJ2-3, with D tentatively TRBD1 (6 bases). The CDR3 contains 14 residues. Looked up from germline, CDR1 is DFQATT and CDR2 is SNEGSKA (reference sequence). Trimming left V 5 bases short and J 2 bases short, with 14 bases between. The chain's CDR3 is CSALGQSNTDTQYF. The CDR3 DNA reads as TGCAGTGCTCTCGGACAGAGCAACACAGATACGCAGTATTTT.

The rearrangement joins TRBV20-1 to TRBJ1-5; D is possibly TRBD1 (6 bases). There are 14 residues in the CDR3. CDR1 and CDR2 from the germline V gene are DFQATT and SNEGSKA (reference sequence). The V and J ends lost 3 bases and 2 bases respectively, with 11 bases between them. The CDR3 DNA reads as TGCAGTGCTAGGGTGGGGGCTGGCAATCAGCCCCAGCATTTT. It codes for CSARVGAGNQPQHF.

The genes are TRBV20-1 and TRBJ1-2; D gene uncertain. The germline V gene encodes CDR1 DFQATT and CDR2 SNEGSKA (reference sequence). The V end was cut by 0 bases, the J end by 7 bases, with 9 bases between. The CDR3 extends over 12 amino acids. CDR3 DNA sequence: TGCAGTGCTAGAGATCGGGGTGGTGGCTACACCTTC. Translating gives CSARDRGGGYTF.